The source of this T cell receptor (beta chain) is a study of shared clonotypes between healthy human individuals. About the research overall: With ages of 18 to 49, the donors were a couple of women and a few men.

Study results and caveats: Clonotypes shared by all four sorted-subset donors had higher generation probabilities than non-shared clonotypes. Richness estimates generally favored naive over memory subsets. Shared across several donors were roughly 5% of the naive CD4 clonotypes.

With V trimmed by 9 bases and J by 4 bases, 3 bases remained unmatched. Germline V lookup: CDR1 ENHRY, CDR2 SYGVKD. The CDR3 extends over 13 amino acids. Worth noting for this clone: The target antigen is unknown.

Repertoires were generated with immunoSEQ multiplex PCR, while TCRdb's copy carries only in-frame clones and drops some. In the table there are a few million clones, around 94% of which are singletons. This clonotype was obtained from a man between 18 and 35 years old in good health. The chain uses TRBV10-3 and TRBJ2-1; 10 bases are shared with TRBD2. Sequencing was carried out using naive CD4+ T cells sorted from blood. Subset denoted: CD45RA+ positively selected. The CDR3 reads CAIEREGYNEQFF. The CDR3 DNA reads TGTGCCATAGAGCGGGAGGGTTACAATGAGCAGTTCTTC.